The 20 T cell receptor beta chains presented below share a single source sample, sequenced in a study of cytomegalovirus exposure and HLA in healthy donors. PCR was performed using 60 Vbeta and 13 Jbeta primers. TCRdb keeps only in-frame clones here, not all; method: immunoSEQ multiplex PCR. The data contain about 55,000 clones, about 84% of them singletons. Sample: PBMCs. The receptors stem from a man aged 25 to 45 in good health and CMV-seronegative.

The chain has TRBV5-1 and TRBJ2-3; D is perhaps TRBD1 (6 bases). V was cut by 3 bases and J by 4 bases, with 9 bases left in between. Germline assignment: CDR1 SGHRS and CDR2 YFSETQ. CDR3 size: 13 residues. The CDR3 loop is CASSYGQPDTQYF. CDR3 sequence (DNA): TGCGCCAGCAGCTACGGACAGCCAGATACGCAGTATTTT. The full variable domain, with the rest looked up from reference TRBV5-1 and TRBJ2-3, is KAGVTQTPRYLIKTRGQQVTLSCSPISGHRSVSWYQQTPGQGLQFLFEYFSETQRNKGNFPGRFSGRQFSNSRSEMNVSTLELGDSALYLCASSYGQPDTQYFGPGTRLTVL.

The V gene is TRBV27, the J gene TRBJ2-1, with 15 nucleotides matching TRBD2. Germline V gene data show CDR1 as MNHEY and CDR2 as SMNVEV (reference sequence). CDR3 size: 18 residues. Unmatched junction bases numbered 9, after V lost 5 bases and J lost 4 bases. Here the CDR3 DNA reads TGTGCCAGCAGTCCAATCGGGACTAGCGGGGGGATTTACAATGAGCAGTTCTTC. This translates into CASSPIGTSGGIYNEQFF.

The DNA for the CDR3 is TGTGCCAGCAGTCTTCGGACAGGGACCTACGAGCAGTACTTC. It encodes CASSLRTGTYEQYF. The chain employs TRBV6-5 and TRBJ2-7, with 8 bases identical to TRBD1. CDR3 length equals 14 residues. J lost 2 bases, V lost 5 bases, and 5 bases had no gene match. From germline, CDR1 is MNHEY and CDR2 SVGAGI.

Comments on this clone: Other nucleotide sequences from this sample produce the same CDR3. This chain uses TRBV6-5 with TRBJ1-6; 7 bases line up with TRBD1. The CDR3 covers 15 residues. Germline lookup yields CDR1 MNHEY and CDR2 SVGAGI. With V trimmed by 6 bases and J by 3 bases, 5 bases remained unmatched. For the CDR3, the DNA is TGTGCCAGCAGAGACCGGGACAGCTATAATTCACCCCTCCACTTT. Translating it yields CASRDRDSYNSPLHF.

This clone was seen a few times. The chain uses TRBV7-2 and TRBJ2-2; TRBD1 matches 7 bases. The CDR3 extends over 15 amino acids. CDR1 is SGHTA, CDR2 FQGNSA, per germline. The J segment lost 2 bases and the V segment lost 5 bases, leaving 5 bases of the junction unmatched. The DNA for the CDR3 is TGTGCCAGCAGCCAAGACAGGGAAAACACCGGGGAGCTGTTTTTT. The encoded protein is CASSQDRENTGELFF.

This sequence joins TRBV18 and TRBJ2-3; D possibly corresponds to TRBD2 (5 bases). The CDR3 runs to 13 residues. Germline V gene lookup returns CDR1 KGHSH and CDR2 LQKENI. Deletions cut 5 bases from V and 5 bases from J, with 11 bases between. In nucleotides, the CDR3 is TGTGCCAGCTCATTAGTTAGCGTAGATACGCAGTATTTT. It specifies CASSLVSVDTQYF. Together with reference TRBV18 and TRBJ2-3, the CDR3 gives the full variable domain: NAGVMQNPRHLVRRRGQEARLRCSPMKGHSHVYWYRQLPEEGLKFMVYLQKENIIDESGMPKERFSAEFPKEGPSILRIQQVVRGDSAAYFCASSLVSVDTQYFGPGTRLTVL.

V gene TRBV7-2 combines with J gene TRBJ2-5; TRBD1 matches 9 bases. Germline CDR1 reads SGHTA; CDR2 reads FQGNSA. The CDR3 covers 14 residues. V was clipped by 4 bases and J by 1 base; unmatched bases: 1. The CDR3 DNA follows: TGTGCCAGCAGCTGGGACAGGGCCCAAGAGACCCAGTACTTC. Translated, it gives CASSWDRAQETQYF.

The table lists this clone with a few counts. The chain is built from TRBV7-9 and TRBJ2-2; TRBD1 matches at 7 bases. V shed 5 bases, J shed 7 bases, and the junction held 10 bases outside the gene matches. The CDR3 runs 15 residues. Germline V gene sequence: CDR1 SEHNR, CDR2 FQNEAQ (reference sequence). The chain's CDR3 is CASSPQQGIDGELFF. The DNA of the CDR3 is TGTGCCAGCAGCCCCCAACAGGGGATTGACGGGGAGCTGTTTTTT.

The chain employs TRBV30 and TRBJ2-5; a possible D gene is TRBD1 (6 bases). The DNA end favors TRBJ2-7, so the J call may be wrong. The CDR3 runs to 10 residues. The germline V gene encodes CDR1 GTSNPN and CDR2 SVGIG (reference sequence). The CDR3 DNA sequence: TGTGCCTGGAGCAGGGGCGAGCAGTACTTC. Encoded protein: CAWSRGEQYF.

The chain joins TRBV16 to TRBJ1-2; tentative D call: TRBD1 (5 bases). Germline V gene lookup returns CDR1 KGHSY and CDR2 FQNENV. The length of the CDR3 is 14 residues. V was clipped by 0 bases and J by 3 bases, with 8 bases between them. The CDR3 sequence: CASSQSWGDYGYTF. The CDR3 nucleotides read TGTGCCAGCAGCCAATCGTGGGGGGACTATGGCTACACCTTC.

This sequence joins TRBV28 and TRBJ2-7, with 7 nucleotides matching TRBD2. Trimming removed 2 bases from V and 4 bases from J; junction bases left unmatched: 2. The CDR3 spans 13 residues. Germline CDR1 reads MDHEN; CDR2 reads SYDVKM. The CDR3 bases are TGTGCCAGCAGTTTAAGGGGACTATACGAGCAGTACTTC. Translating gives CASSLRGLYEQYF. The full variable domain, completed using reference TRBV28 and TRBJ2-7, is DVKVTQSSRYLVKRTGEKVFLECVQDMDHENMFWYRQDPGLGLRLIYFSYDVKMKEKGDIPEGYSVSREKKERFSLILESASTNQTSMYLCASSLRGLYEQYFGPGTRLTVT.

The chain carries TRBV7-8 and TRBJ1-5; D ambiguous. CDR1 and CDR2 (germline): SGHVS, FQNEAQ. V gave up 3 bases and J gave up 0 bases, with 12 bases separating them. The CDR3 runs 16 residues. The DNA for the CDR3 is TGTGCCAGCAGCTTGGAAGGAGCCTATAGCAATCAGCCCCAGCATTTT. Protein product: CASSLEGAYSNQPQHF.

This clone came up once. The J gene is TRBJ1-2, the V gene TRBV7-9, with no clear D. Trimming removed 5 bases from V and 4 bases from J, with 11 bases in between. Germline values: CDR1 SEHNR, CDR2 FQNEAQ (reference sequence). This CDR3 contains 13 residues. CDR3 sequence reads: CASSPRESYGYTF. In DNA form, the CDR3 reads TGTGCCAGCAGCCCCCGGGAAAGCTATGGCTACACCTTC.

In DNA form, the CDR3 reads TGTGCCAGCACTAGGGCGGGGGGAGTCCAAGAGACCCAGTACTTC. It is translated as CASTRAGGVQETQYF. The chain combines TRBV2 with TRBJ2-5; TRBD2 matches at 8 bases. After removal of 7 bases from V and 1 base from J, the junction contained 8 bases not matched to a gene. Germline V lookup: CDR1 SNHLY, CDR2 FYNNEI. CDR3 size: 15 residues.

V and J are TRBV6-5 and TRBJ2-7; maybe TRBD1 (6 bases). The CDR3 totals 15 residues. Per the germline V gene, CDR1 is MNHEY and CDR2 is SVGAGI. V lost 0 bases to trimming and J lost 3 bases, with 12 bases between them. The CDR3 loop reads CASSYSSGEGYEQYF. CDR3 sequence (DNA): TGTGCCAGCAGTTACTCGTCAGGGGAAGGCTACGAGCAGTACTTC.

The CDR3 is CASKTLAANQPQHF. CDR3 sequence (DNA): TGTGCCAGCAAGACTTTAGCCGCGAATCAGCCCCAGCATTTT. The chain couples TRBV6-5 to TRBJ1-5; D remains unclear. Germline V gene lookup returns CDR1 MNHEY and CDR2 SVGAGI. V was trimmed by 7 bases and J by 4 bases, leaving 14 bases between them. The CDR3 sequence is 14 residues long.

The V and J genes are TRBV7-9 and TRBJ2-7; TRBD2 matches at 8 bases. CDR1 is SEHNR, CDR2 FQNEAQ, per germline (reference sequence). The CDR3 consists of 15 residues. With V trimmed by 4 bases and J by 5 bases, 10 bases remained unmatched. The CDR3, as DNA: TGTGCCAGCAGCTCGACCAGGTCGGGGGGGAACGAGCAGTACTTC. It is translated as CASSSTRSGGNEQYF.

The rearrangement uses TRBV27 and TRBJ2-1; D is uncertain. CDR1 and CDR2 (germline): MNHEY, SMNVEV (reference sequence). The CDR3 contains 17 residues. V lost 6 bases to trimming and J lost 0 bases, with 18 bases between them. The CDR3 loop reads CASSLSLGVSSYNEQFF. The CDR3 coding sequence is TGTGCCAGCAGCTTGTCGTTAGGAGTTAGCTCCTACAATGAGCAGTTCTTC.

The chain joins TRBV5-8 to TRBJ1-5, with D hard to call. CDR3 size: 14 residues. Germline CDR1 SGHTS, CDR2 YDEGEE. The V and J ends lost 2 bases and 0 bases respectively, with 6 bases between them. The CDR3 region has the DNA TGTGCCAGCAGCTTAAGCTATAGCAATCAGCCCCAGCATTTT. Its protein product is CASSLSYSNQPQHF.

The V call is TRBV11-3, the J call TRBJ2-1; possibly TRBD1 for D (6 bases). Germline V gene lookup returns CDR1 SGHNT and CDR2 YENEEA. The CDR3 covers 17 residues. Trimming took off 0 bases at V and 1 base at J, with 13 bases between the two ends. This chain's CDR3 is CASSLDRLGQSYNEQFF. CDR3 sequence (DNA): TGTGCCAGCAGCTTAGATCGACTCGGACAGTCCTACAATGAGCAGTTCTTC.